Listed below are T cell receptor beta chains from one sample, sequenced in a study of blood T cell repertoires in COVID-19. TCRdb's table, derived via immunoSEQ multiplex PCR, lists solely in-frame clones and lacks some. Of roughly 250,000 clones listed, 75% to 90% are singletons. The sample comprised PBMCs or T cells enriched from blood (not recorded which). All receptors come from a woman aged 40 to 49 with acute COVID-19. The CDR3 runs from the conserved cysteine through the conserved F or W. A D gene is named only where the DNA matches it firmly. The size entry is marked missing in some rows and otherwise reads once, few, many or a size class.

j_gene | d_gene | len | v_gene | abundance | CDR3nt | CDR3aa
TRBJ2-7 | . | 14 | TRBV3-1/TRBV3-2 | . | TGTGCCAGCAGCCAAGTTAGGGGTGCGTACGAGCAGTACTTC | CASSQVRGAYEQYF
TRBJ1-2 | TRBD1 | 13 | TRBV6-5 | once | TGTGCCAGCAGAGGGACAGCCAGTTATGGCTACACCTTC | CASRGTASYGYTF
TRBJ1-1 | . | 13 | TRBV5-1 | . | TGCGCCAGCAGCTTCAGAGGGAACACTGAAGCTTTCTTT | CASSFRGNTEAFF
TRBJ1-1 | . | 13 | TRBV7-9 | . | TGTGCCAGCAGCTTGGGACACAACACTGAAGCTTTCTTT | CASSLGHNTEAFF
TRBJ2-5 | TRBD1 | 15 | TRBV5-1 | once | TGCGCCAGCAGCCCGGCGGACAGGGATCAAGAGACCCAGTACTTC | CASSPADRDQETQYF
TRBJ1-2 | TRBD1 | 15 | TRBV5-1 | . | TGCGCCAGCAGCTTGGACGCGCAGGGGGCGTATGGCTACACCTTC | CASSLDAQGAYGYTF
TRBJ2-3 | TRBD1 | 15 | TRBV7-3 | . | TGTGCCAGCAGCTTAGGGCAGGGGGCTGCCGATACGCAGTATTTT | CASSLGQGAADTQYF
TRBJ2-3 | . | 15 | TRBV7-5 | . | TGTGCCAGAAGCGCGGGGGAGTTAGGCACAGATACGCAGTATTTT | CARSAGELGTDTQYF
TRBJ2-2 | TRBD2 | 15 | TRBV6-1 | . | TGTGCCAGCAGGATAGCGGGGAGGATGGTCGGGGAGCTGTTTTTT | CASRIAGRMVGELFF
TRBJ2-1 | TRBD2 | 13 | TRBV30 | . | TGTGCCTGGGTAACAGCGGGGGGAAGTGAGCAGTTCTTC | CAWVTAGGSEQFF
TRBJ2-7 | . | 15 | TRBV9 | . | TGTGCCAGCAGCCCAAGCGGTAGCGGAACCTACGAGCAGTACTTC | CASSPSGSGTYEQYF
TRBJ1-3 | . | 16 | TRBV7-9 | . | TGTGCCAGCAGCCCCGTTACAGGGTCCCCTGGAAACACCATATATTTT | CASSPVTGSPGNTIYF